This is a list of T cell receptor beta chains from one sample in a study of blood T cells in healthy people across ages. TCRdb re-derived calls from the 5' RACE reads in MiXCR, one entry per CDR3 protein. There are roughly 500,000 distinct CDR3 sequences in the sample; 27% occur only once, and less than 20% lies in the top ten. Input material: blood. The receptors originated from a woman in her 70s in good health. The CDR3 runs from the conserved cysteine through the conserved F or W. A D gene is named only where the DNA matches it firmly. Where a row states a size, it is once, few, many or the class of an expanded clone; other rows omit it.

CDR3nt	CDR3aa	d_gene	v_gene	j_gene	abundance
TGCAGTGCTAGAGATAGCGTGAGTGGCACAGATACGCAGTATTTT	CSARDSVSGTDTQYF	-	TRBV20-1	TRBJ2-3	few
TGTGCCAGCAGCTTGGGGTTTGGGGACAATGAGCAGTTCTTC	CASSLGFGDNEQFF	-	TRBV5-5	TRBJ2-1	once
TGCAGCGTCAGGGACAGGAGTTTCTCCTACGAGCAGTACTTC	CSVRDRSFSYEQYF	TRBD1	TRBV29-1	TRBJ2-7	few
TGTGCCAGCAGCACCCGGTCCGGGGAGCTGTTTTTT	CASSTRSGELFF	-	TRBV25-1	TRBJ2-2	few
TGTGCCAGCAGCTTCACCGCGGGGGGGAACACTGAAGCTTTCTTT	CASSFTAGGNTEAFF	-	TRBV11-2	TRBJ1-1	-
TGCAGTGCTAGTAACAGGGGGCTTAGCGGTCAGTACTTC	CSASNRGLSGQYF	TRBD1	TRBV20-1	TRBJ2-4	few
TGTGCCAGCAGTGCCATCTACCCGGGGGACAGGGGGCTCTACGAGCAGTACTTC	CASSAIYPGDRGLYEQYF	TRBD1	TRBV12-3/TRBV12-4	TRBJ2-7	-
TGTGCCAGCAGTCGCGATATTAGCGGGGGGACAGATACGCAGTATTTT	CASSRDISGGTDTQYF	TRBD2	TRBV7-2	TRBJ2-3	few
TGTGCCAGCAGTTTGCAGAGCGGGGGATGGGAGACCCAGTACTTC	CASSLQSGGWETQYF	TRBD2	TRBV27	TRBJ2-5	many
TGTGCCAGCAACCTACCCAATCCGGTGCTACAGGCTGGCTACGCCTTC	CASNLPNPVLQAGYAF	-	TRBV28	TRBJ1-2	-
TGTGCCAGCAGCCCCGGAACGGCAGGGGGAGAGACCCAGTACTTC	CASSPGTAGGETQYF	TRBD1	TRBV7-9	TRBJ2-5	-
TGTGCCAGCAGTTGGGGACAGGGGGACTACAATGAGCAGTTCTTC	CASSWGQGDYNEQFF	TRBD1	TRBV12-3/TRBV12-4	TRBJ2-1	-
TGCAGCGTTGAAGGGGGGACCTCTGGGGCCAACGTCCTGACTTTC	CSVEGGTSGANVLTF	-	TRBV29-1	TRBJ2-6	few
TGTGCTAGTGGCATCAGGAACACTGAAGCTTTCTTT	CASGIRNTEAFF	-	TRBV12-5	TRBJ1-1	-
TGTGCCAGCAACTTAAGACAGGGGGGCACCGGGGAGCTGTTTTTT	CASNLRQGGTGELFF	TRBD1	TRBV7-3	TRBJ2-2	-
TGTGCCAGCTCACTCACGGACAGCGGGGAAGAGACCCAGTACTTC	CASSLTDSGEETQYF	-	TRBV18	TRBJ2-5	few
TGTGCCAGCAGCCAACGTTTATGGGACAGGGCCGACGAGCAGTACTTC	CASSQRLWDRADEQYF	TRBD1	TRBV3-1	TRBJ2-7	few
TGTGCCAGCAGCAATCGTCCAGGGTATCAGCGACAAGAGACCCAGTACTTC	CASSNRPGYQRQETQYF	-	TRBV11-2	TRBJ2-5	few
TGCAGCGCAAAGGGGTGGTTAAGCACAGATACGCAGTATTTT	CSAKGWLSTDTQYF	-	TRBV20-1	TRBJ2-3	-
TGTGCCAGCAGCTTCCGACCGGGGCTAGCGGGGGGGCAAGGCAAAAACATTCAGTACTTC	CASSFRPGLAGGQGKNIQYF	TRBD2	TRBV9	TRBJ2-4	-
TGTGCCAGCGGTACTTGGGAGGACAGACAAGAGACCCAGTACTTC	CASGTWEDRQETQYF	-	TRBV12-3/TRBV12-4	TRBJ2-5	few
TGCAGCGTTGAGCCCACCCAGGGGAACGAGCAGTACTTC	CSVEPTQGNEQYF	-	TRBV29-1	TRBJ2-7	-
TGCAGTGCTAGTTACGGCTCCCTTGGGGGCTACACCTTC	CSASYGSLGGYTF	-	TRBV20-1	TRBJ1-2	-
TGCGCCAGCAGCTTGGGGACAGGGGTTTCGTACGAGCAGTACTTC	CASSLGTGVSYEQYF	TRBD1	TRBV5-1	TRBJ2-7	many
TGCAGTGCTGGACATGGAATGTACCAAGAGACCCAGTACTTC	CSAGHGMYQETQYF	-	TRBV20-1	TRBJ2-5	-